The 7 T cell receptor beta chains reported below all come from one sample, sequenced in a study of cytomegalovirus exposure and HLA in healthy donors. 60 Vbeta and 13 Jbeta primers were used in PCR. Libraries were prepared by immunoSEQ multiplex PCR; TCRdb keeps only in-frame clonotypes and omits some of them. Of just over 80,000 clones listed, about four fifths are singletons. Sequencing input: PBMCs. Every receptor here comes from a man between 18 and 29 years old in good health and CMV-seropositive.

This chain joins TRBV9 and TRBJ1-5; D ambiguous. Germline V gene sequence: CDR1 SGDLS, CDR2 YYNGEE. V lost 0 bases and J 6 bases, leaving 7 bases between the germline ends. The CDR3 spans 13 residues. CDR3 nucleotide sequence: TGTGCCAGCAGCGTAGATGGAGTTCAGCCCCAGCATTTT. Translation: CASSVDGVQPQHF.

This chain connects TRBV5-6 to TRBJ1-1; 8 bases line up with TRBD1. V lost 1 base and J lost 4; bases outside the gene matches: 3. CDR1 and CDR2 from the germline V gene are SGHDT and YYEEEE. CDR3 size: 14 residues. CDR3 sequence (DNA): TGTGCCAGCAGCTTGCCAGGGGGCCTCACTGAAGCTTTCTTT. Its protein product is CASSLPGGLTEAFF.

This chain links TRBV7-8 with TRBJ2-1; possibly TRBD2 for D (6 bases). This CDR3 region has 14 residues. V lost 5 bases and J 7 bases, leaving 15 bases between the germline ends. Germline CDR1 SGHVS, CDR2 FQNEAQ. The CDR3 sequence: CASSVTGVWNEQFF. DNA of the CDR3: TGTGCCAGCAGCGTAACGGGGGTATGGAATGAGCAGTTCTTC.

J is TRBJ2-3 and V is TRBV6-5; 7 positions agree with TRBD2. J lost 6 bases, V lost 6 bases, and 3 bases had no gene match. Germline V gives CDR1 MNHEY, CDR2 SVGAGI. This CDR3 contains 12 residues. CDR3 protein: CASRAGVDTQYF. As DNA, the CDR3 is TGTGCCAGCAGGGCGGGAGTGGATACGCAGTATTTT.

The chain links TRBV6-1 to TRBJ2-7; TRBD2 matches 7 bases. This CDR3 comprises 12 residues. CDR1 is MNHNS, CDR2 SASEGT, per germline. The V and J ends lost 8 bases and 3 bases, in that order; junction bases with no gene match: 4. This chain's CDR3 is CASWEGYYEQYF. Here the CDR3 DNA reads TGTGCCAGCTGGGAGGGCTACTACGAGCAGTACTTC.

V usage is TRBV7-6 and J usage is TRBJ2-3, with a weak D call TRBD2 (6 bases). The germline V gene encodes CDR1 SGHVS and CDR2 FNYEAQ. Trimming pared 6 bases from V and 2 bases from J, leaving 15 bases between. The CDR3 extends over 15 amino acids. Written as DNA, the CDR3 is TGTGCCAGCAGTCGACGGGGGAGCAACACAGATACGCAGTATTTT. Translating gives CASSRRGSNTDTQYF.

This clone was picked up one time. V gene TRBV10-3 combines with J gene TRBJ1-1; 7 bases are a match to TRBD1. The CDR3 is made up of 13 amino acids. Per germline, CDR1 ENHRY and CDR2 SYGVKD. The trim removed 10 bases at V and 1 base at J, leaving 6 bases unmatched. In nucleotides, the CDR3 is TGTGCCACCAACGACAGGGAGAACACTGAAGCTTTCTTT. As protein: CATNDRENTEAFF.